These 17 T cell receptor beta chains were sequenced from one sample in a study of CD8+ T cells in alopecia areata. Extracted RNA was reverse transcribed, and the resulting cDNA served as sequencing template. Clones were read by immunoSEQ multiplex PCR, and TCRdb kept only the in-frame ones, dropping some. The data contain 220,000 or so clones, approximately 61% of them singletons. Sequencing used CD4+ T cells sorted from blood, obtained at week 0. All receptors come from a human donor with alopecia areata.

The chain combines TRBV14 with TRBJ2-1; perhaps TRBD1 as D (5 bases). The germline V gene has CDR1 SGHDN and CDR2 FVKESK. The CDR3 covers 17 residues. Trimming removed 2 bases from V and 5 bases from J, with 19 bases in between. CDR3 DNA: TGTGCCAGCAGCCAAAGGGGAATTCGGACCCTCCACAATGAGCAGTTCTTC. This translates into CASSQRGIRTLHNEQFF.

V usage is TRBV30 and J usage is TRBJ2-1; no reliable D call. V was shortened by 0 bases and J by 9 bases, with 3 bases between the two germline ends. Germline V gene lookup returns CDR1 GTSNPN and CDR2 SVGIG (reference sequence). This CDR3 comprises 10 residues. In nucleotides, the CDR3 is TGTGCCTGGAGTGTAACTGAGCAGTTCTTC. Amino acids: CAWSVTEQFF. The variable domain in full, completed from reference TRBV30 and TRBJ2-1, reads SQTIHQWPATLVQPVGSPLSLECTVEGTSNPNLYWYRQAAGRGLQLLFYSVGIGQISSEVPQNLSASRPQDRQFILSSKKLLLSDSGFYLCAWSVTEQFFGPGTRLTVL.

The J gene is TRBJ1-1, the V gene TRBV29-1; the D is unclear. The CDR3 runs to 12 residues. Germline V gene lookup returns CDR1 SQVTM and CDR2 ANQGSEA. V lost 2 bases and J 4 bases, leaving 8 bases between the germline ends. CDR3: CSVEQVSTEAFF. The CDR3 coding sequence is TGCAGCGTTGAACAGGTCTCCACTGAAGCTTTCTTT.

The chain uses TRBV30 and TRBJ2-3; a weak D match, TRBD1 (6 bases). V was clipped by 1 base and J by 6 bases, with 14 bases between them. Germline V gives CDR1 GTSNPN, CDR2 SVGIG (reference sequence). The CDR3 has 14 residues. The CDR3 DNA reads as TGTGCCTGGAGTGAAGGGGGTCTTACGGATACGCAGTATTTT. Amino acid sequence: CAWSEGGLTDTQYF.

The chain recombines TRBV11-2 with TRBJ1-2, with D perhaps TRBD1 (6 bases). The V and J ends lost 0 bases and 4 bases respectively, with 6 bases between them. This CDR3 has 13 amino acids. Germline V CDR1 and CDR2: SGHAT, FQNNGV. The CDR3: CASSLEGGYGYTF. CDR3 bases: TGTGCCAGCAGCTTAGAAGGGGGCTATGGCTACACCTTC.

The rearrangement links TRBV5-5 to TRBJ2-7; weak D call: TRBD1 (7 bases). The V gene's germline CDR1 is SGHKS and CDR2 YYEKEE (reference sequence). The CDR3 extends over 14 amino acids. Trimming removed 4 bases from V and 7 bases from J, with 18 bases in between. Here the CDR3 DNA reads TGTGCCAGCAGCCCGGGACAGTCGGCGGGGGAGCAGTACTTC. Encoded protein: CASSPGQSAGEQYF.

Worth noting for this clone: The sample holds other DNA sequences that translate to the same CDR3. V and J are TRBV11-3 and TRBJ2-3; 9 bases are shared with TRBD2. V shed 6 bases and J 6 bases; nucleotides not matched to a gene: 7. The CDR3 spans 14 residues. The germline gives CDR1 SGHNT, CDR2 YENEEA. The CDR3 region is CASSLGLAGDTQYF. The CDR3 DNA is TGTGCCAGCAGTCTAGGGCTAGCGGGGGATACGCAGTATTTT.

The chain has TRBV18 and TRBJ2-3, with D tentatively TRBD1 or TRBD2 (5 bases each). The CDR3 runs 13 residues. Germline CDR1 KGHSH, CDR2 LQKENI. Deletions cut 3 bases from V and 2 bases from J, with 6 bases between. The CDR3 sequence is CASSPGVTDTQYF. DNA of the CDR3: TGTGCCAGCTCACCGGGGGTCACAGATACGCAGTATTTT.

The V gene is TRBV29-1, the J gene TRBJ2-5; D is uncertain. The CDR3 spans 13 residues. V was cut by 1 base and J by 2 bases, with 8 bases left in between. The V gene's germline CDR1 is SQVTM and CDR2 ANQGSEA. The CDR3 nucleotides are TGCAGCGTTGAAGTCGGGCGGCAAGAGACCCAGTACTTC. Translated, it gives CSVEVGRQETQYF.

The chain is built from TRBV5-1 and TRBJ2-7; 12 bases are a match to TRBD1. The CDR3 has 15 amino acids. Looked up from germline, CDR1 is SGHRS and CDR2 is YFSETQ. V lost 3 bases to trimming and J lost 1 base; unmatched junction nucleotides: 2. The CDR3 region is CASSWGQGASYEQYF. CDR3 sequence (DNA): TGCGCCAGCAGCTGGGGACAGGGGGCGTCCTACGAGCAGTACTTC.

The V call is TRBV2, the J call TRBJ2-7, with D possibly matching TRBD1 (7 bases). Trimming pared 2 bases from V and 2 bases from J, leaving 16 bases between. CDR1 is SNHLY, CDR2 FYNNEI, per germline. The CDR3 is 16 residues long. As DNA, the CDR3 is TGTGCCAGCAGTGAAAAGAAGGGCAGGGGGGCCTACGAGCAGTACTTC. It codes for CASSEKKGRGAYEQYF.

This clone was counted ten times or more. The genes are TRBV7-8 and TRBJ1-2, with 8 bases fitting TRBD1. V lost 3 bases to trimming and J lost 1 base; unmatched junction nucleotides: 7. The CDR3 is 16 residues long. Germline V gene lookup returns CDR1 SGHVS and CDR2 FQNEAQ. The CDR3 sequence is CASSFDRTGINYGYTF. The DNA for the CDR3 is TGTGCCAGCAGCTTTGACCGGACAGGGATTAACTATGGCTACACCTTC.

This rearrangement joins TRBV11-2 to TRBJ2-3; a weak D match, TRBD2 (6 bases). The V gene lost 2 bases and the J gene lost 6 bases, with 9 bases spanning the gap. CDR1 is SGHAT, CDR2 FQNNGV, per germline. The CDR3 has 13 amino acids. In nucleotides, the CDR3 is TGTGCCAGCAGCTTAATCCGGGGGGATACGCAGTATTTT. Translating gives CASSLIRGDTQYF.

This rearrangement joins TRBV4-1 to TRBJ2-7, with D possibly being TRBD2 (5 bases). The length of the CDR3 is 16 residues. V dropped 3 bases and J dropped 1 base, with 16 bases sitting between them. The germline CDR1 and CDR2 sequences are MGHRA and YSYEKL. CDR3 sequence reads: CASSHGRGLGSYEQYF. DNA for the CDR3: TGCGCCAGCAGCCACGGCCGGGGTCTGGGATCCTACGAGCAGTACTTC.

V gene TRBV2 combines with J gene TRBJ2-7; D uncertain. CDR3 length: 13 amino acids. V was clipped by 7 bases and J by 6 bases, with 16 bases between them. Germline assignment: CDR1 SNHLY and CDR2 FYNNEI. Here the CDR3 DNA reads TGTGCCAGCACCCGAATTTCAGGCCGCGAGCAGTACTTC. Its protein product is CASTRISGREQYF.

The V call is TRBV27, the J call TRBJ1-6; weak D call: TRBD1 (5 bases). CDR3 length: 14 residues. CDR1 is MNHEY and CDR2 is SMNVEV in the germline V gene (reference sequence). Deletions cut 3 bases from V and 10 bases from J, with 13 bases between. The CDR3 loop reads CASSFGQGGSPLHF. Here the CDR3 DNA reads TGTGCCAGCAGTTTTGGCCAGGGAGGGTCACCCCTCCACTTT.

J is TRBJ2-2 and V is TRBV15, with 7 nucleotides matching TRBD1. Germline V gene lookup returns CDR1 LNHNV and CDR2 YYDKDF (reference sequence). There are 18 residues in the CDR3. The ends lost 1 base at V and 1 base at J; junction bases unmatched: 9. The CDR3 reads CATSRGPSGTENTGELFF. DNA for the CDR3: TGTGCCACCAGCAGAGGCCCTTCCGGGACAGAGAACACCGGGGAGCTGTTTTTT.